This T cell receptor (beta chain) was identified in a study of blood T cell repertoires in COVID-19. Turning to the study itself: The analysed material was cDNA or gDNA that came from T cells, B-cell-depleted T cells, or PBMCs.

Germline CDR1 reads MNHEY; CDR2 reads SVGAGI. The V segment lost 6 bases and the J segment 4 bases; nucleotides outside the gene matches: 6. The CDR3 spans 14 residues. The repertoire was sequenced with immunoSEQ multiplex PCR; TCRdb's copy has only in-frame clones and lacks some. This table holds approximately 190,000 clones, 75% to 90% found once. The source of this sequence is a middle-aged woman with acute or convalescent COVID-19. Sequencing was performed on peripheral blood. The chain joins TRBV6-5 to TRBJ1-2, with 9 bases that match TRBD1. The chain's CDR3 is CASRTGTGSYGYTF. The CDR3 DNA is TGTGCCAGCAGGACCGGGACAGGGAGCTATGGCTACACCTTC.